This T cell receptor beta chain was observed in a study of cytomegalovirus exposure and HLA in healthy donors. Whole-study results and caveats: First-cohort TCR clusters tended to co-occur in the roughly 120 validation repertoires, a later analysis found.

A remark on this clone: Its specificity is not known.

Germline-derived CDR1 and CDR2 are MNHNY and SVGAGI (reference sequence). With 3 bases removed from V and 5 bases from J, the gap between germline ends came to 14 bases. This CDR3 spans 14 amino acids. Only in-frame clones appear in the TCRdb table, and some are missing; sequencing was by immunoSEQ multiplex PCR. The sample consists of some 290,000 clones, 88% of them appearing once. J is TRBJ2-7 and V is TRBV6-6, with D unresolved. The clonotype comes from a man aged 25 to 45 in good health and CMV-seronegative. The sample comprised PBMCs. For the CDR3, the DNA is TGTGCCAGCAGTTATCCCTCCTTGCGCGACGAGCAGTACTTC. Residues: CASSYPSLRDEQYF.